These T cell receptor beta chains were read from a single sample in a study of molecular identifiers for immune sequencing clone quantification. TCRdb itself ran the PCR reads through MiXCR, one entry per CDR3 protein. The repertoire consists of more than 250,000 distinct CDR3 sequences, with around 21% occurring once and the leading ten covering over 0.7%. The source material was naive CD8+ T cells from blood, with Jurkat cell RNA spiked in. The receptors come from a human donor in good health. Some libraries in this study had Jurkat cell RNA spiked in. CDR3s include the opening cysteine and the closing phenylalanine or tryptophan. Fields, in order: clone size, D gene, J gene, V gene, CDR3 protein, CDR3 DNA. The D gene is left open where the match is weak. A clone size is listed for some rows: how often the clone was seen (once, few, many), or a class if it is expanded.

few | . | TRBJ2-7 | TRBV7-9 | CASSLIDLEQYF | TGTGCCAGCAGCTTAATTGACTTGGAGCAGTACTTC
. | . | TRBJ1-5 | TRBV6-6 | CVSKEVRGPVQPQHF | TGTGTCAGCAAGGAGGTCAGGGGCCCGGTTCAGCCCCAGCATTTT
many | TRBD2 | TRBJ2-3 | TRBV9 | CASSTRLAGEADTQYF | TGTGCCAGCAGCACCAGACTAGCGGGGGAGGCAGATACGCAGTATTTT
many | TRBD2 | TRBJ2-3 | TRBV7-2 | CASSLAIGGVSDTQYF | TGTGCCAGCAGCTTAGCGATCGGGGGGGTATCAGATACGCAGTATTTT
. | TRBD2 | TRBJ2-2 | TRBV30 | CAWSELAKITGELFF | TGTGCCTGGAGTGAACTAGCGAAAATAACCGGGGAGCTGTTTTTT
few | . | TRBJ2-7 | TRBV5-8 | CAAPRGRVSYEQYF | TGTGCCGCCCCGCGAGGCAGGGTATCCTACGAGCAGTACTTC
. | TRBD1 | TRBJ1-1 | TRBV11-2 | CASSFQQGLTEAFF | TGTGCCAGCAGCTTTCAACAGGGGTTAACTGAAGCTTTCTTT
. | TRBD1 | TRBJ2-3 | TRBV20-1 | CSARRAANRGMDTQYF | TGCAGTGCTAGACGCGCCGCCAACAGGGGGATGGATACGCAGTATTTT
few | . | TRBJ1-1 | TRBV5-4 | CASSSSILNTEAFF | TGTGCCAGCAGCTCATCTATCCTGAACACTGAAGCTTTCTTT
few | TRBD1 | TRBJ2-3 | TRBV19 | CASRLTGAGRAQDTQYF | TGTGCCAGTAGATTAACAGGGGCAGGTCGGGCACAAGATACGCAGTATTTT
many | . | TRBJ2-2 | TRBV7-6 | CASSDRPRGSGSGGELFF | TGTGCCAGCAGCGACCGACCTAGAGGGTCTGGTAGTGGCGGGGAGCTGTTTTTT
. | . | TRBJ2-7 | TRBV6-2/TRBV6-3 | CASSYSTGPDGYF | TGTGCCAGCAGTTACTCTACCGGGCCCGACGGGTACTTC
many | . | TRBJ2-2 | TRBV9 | CASSVEAGELFF | TGTGCCAGCAGCGTAGAGGCCGGGGAGCTGTTTTTT
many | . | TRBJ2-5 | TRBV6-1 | CASSVGDSFDSETQYF | TGTGCCAGCAGTGTAGGAGACAGTTTTGATTCAGAGACCCAGTACTTC
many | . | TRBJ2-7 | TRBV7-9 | CASSPSGKTYEQYF | TGTGCCAGCAGTCCCTCGGGGAAAACCTACGAGCAGTACTTC
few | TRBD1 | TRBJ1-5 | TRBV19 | CASSDPDRGLGQPQHF | TGTGCCAGTAGTGACCCGGACAGGGGGCTAGGTCAGCCCCAGCATTTT